Each of the 20 T cell receptor beta chains below was sequenced from the same sample in a study of cytomegalovirus exposure and HLA in healthy donors. The PCR was carried out with 60 Vbeta primers and 13 Jbeta primers. Some clones are missing from TCRdb's copy, which holds only in-frame ones; the method was immunoSEQ multiplex PCR. Recorded for this sample: over 100,000 clones. The sequenced sample consisted of PBMCs. All receptors derive from a man aged 25 to 40 in good health and CMV-seronegative.

The CDR3 nucleotides are TGTGCCAGTAGTATACTAGCGGGCTCTGGGGCCAACGTCCTGACTTTC. It encodes CASSILAGSGANVLTF. The V and J genes are TRBV19 and TRBJ2-6; 8 bases are a match to TRBD2. Germline trimming cut 2 bases from V and 0 bases from J; bases unmatched to any gene: 0. Germline CDR1 LNHDA, CDR2 SQIVND (reference sequence). The CDR3 runs to 16 residues.

Here the CDR3 reads CASSVRAGENQETQYF. In DNA, the CDR3 is TGTGCCAGCAGTGTGCGAGCGGGGGAGAACCAAGAGACCCAGTACTTC. The chain employs TRBV6-4 and TRBJ2-5; 8 bases align to TRBD2. Looked up from germline, CDR1 is MRHNA and CDR2 is SNTAGT. This CDR3 region has 16 residues. V lost 4 bases, J lost 0 bases, and 7 bases stayed unmatched.

This chain joins TRBV7-9 and TRBJ2-3; TRBD2 aligns across 10 bases. The V gene's germline CDR1 is SEHNR and CDR2 FQNEAQ (reference sequence). The CDR3 is 15 amino acids. V was clipped by 3 bases and J by 1 base; unmatched bases: 1. CDR3 protein: CASSFLAGGTDTQYF. The CDR3 DNA follows: TGTGCCAGCAGCTTTCTAGCGGGGGGCACAGATACGCAGTATTTT.

The chain employs TRBV6-5 and TRBJ2-7; D remains ambiguous. The germline V gene encodes CDR1 MNHEY and CDR2 SVGAGI. Trimming removed 6 bases at V and 2 bases at J, with 17 bases between. This CDR3 contains 15 residues. CDR3 sequence reads: CASSLLGLVAYEQYF. CDR3 DNA: TGTGCCAGCAGCCTCTTGGGCCTCGTTGCCTACGAGCAGTACTTC.

The chain links TRBV19 to TRBJ2-7; TRBD2 matches at 7 bases. With 3 bases clipped from V and 7 bases from J, the junction kept 15 bases outside the gene matches. Germline V lookup: CDR1 LNHDA, CDR2 SQIVND (reference sequence). CDR3 size: 16 residues. CDR3 DNA: TGTGCCAGTAGTATCCACCACCGGGAGGAGACCCTGGAGCAGTACTTC. It specifies CASSIHHREETLEQYF.

The chain uses TRBV5-1 and TRBJ2-5; TRBD1 matches at 9 bases. The CDR3 extends over 16 amino acids. The ends lost 0 bases at V and 4 bases at J; junction bases unmatched: 7. Per germline, CDR1 SGHRS and CDR2 YFSETQ. The CDR3 region is CASSLGYRGRRETQYF. The CDR3 bases are TGCGCCAGCAGCTTGGGCTACAGGGGGCGACGAGAGACCCAGTACTTC.

The chain employs TRBV5-4 and TRBJ2-5, with 8 bases that match TRBD1. Germline CDR1 reads SGHNT; CDR2 reads YYREEE (reference sequence). J was trimmed by 5 bases and V by 4 bases; bases with no gene match: 4. This CDR3 spans 13 amino acids. This CDR3 is CASSQYRGETQYF. CDR3 bases: TGTGCCAGCAGCCAATACAGGGGGGAGACCCAGTACTTC.

The chain joins TRBV7-6 to TRBJ2-7, with D tentatively TRBD2 (6 bases). The CDR3 is 13 amino acids. Trimming removed 11 bases at V and 9 bases at J, with 23 bases between. CDR1 is SGHVS, CDR2 FNYEAQ, per germline. This CDR3 reads CASWDSLSDGQYF. The CDR3 DNA is TGTGCCTCTTGGGACTCGCTTTCGGATGGGCAGTACTTC.

The chain joins TRBV4-1 to TRBJ2-7; TRBD2 is a possible D gene (5 bases). The V and J ends lost 5 bases and 0 bases respectively, with 17 bases between them. Germline CDR1 is MGHRA and CDR2 is YSYEKL. This CDR3 is built from 16 residues. For the CDR3, the DNA is TGCGCCAGCAGCTCCAGCCTACAACTAGGCTCCTACGAGCAGTACTTC. This gives the protein CASSSSLQLGSYEQYF.

The chain employs TRBV18 and TRBJ2-7, with D unclear. CDR1 is KGHSH, CDR2 LQKENI, per germline. The CDR3 contains 15 residues. V lost 2 bases and J lost 0, with 11 bases in between. CDR3 protein: CASSPESTYSYEQYF. In DNA form, the CDR3 reads TGTGCCAGCTCACCAGAATCCACCTACTCCTACGAGCAGTACTTC.

J is TRBJ2-7 and V is TRBV11-2, with D possibly matching TRBD2 (6 bases). Germline CDR1 SGHAT, CDR2 FQNNGV. Trimming cost V 3 bases and J 7 bases, with 10 bases left between them. This CDR3 is 12 amino acids long. The CDR3 sequence is CASSLGGGEQYF. The CDR3 DNA sequence: TGTGCCAGCAGCTTGGGGGGAGGAGAGCAGTACTTC. Variable domain in full (rest from reference TRBV11-2 and TRBJ2-7): EAGVAQSPRYKIIEKRQSVAFWCNPISGHATLYWYQQILGQGPKLLIQFQNNGVVDDSQLPKDRFSAERLKGVDSTLKIQPAKLEDSAVYLCASSLGGGEQYFGPGTRLTVT.

The chain is built from TRBV5-1 and TRBJ2-2; TRBD1 agrees at 9 bases. The junction had 8 bases not matched to a gene; V was cut back by 4 bases and J by 4 bases. Germline lookup yields CDR1 SGHRS and CDR2 YFSETQ. The CDR3 length is 16 residues. CDR3 protein: CASSARDRAGTGELFF. DNA of the CDR3: TGCGCCAGCAGCGCCCGGGACAGGGCGGGCACCGGGGAGCTGTTTTTT.

The rearrangement joins TRBV5-1 to TRBJ1-4; TRBD1 agrees at 9 bases. Germline V gives CDR1 SGHRS, CDR2 YFSETQ. The CDR3 spans 14 residues. The ends lost 3 bases at V and 7 bases at J; junction bases unmatched: 4. For the CDR3, the DNA is TGCGCCAGCAGCTCCGGGACAGGGACTGAAAAACTGTTTTTT. This sequence encodes CASSSGTGTEKLFF.

The CDR3 spells CASNLNIMVKNIQYF. The CDR3, as DNA: TGTGCCAGCAACCTGAACATTATGGTCAAAAACATTCAGTACTTC. This chain connects TRBV2 to TRBJ2-4; D gene uncertain. Trimming removed 7 bases from V and 3 bases from J, with 16 bases in between. The CDR3 loop spans 15 amino acids. From germline, CDR1 is SNHLY and CDR2 FYNNEI.

J is TRBJ2-5 and V is TRBV4-3, with 9 bases identical to TRBD1. The closer fit of TRBJ2-7 to the DNA end suggests the J call may be wrong. This CDR3 region has 18 residues. Germline CDR1 and CDR2: LGHNA and YSLEER. The CDR3 DNA follows: TGCGCCAGCAGCCAAGACTACCCGGGACAGGGAATAGGCTACGAGCAGTACTTC. Its protein is CASSQDYPGQGIGYEQYF.

The chain couples TRBV9 to TRBJ2-3; D gene unclear. The germline V gene has CDR1 SGDLS and CDR2 YYNGEE. The CDR3 has 12 amino acids. The V end was cut by 3 bases, the J end by 7 bases, with 9 bases between. CDR3 in amino acids: CASSGLEYTQYF. CDR3 coding DNA: TGTGCCAGCAGCGGGTTAGAGTATACGCAGTATTTT.

The gene calls are TRBV11-2 and TRBJ2-3; 7 bases line up with TRBD2. The CDR3 is 14 amino acids. Germline V lookup: CDR1 SGHAT, CDR2 FQNNGV. The junction had 3 bases not matched to a gene; V was cut back by 6 bases and J by 0 bases. CDR3 DNA sequence: TGTGCCAGCAGGTGGGGGGGGAGCACAGATACGCAGTATTTT. Residues: CASRWGGSTDTQYF. The full variable domain, with the rest looked up from reference TRBV11-2 and TRBJ2-3, is EAGVAQSPRYKIIEKRQSVAFWCNPISGHATLYWYQQILGQGPKLLIQFQNNGVVDDSQLPKDRFSAERLKGVDSTLKIQPAKLEDSAVYLCASRWGGSTDTQYFGPGTRLTVL.

The gene calls are TRBV19 and TRBJ2-2, with a weak D call TRBD1 (6 bases). This CDR3 is built from 14 residues. V was shortened by 11 bases and J by 7 bases, with 20 bases between the two germline ends. CDR1 and CDR2 from the germline V gene are LNHDA and SQIVND (reference sequence). The CDR3 is CASNNQGSGGELFF. CDR3 DNA: TGTGCCTCAAACAACCAGGGGTCGGGCGGGGAGCTGTTTTTT.

The chain uses TRBV4-1 and TRBJ1-5; the D is unclear. The CDR3 contains 13 residues. V lost 4 bases and J 7 bases, leaving 11 bases between the germline ends. Germline V gives CDR1 MGHRA, CDR2 YSYEKL. The CDR3 region is CASSLQLRQPQHF. CDR3 nucleotide sequence: TGCGCCAGCAGCCTACAGCTCCGGCAGCCCCAGCATTTT.

This chain connects TRBV15 to TRBJ1-6, with no clear D. CDR1 LNHNV and CDR2 YYDKDF come from the germline V gene (reference sequence). V gave up 5 bases and J gave up 8 bases, with 16 bases separating them. CDR3 length equals 15 residues. CDR3 DNA sequence: TGTGCCACCAGCGCCGCGGGCACGGCCGATTCACCCCTCCACTTT. Its translation: CATSAAGTADSPLHF.